This T cell receptor (beta chain) was retrieved from a study of T cell responses to AZD1222 COVID-19 vaccine. Between the trimmed V and J ends, which lost 1 base and 1 base, there was a span of 10 bases. Germline V gene lookup returns CDR1 SNHLY and CDR2 FYNNEI. The CDR3 spans 15 residues. Of note for this clone: Its matching antigen is unknown.

Overall study findings and caveats: CD4 TCRs covered the whole spike, strongest at regions 160-218 and 743-854. Elevations in Spike-specific TCR breadth and depth followed administration of two AZD1222 doses. Variant regions that are unmutated are reportedly the target of nearly half of spike-specific TCRs.

Using immunoSEQ multiplex PCR, the repertoire was profiled, and TCRdb retains in-frame clones only, with some absent. This table has around 87,000 clones, 85% to 90% appearing once. The V call is TRBV2, the J call TRBJ1-1, with D tentatively TRBD1 (5 bases). The sample was peripheral blood, taken 28 days after the second AZD1222 dose. The receptor was isolated from an adult who received the AZD1222 COVID-19 vaccine. CDR3 protein: CASSEGGEGNTEAFF. The CDR3 DNA reads as TGTGCCAGCAGTGAAGGGGGGGAGGGGAACACTGAAGCTTTCTTT.